The 22 T cell receptor beta chains reported below all come from one sample, sequenced in a study of T cell responses to AZD1222 COVID-19 vaccine. Assay: immunoSEQ multiplex PCR; the TCRdb copy retains only in-frame clones and omits some. The sample shows approximately 100,000 clones, approximately 87% of them seen only once. The source material was peripheral blood, sampled 28 days after the second AZD1222 dose. All receptors come from an adult who received the AZD1222 COVID-19 vaccine.

The V call is TRBV19, the J call TRBJ2-3; TRBD2 is a possible D gene (5 bases). V was pared by 1 base and J by 3 bases, with 8 bases between. Germline V gene lookup returns CDR1 LNHDA and CDR2 SQIVND (reference sequence). The CDR3 contains 14 residues. CDR3 sequence reads: CASSIVEGTDTQYF. In DNA form, the CDR3 reads TGTGCCAGTAGTATAGTTGAGGGAACAGATACGCAGTATTTT.

This clone was seen more than once but under ten times. The gene calls are TRBV18 and TRBJ1-1; D is possibly TRBD1 (6 bases). This CDR3 is built from 15 residues. In germline, CDR1 is KGHSH, CDR2 LQKENI. Trimming left V 6 bases short and J 1 base short, with 15 bases between. Written as DNA, the CDR3 is TGTGCCAGCTCGCGGCTTCCGGGACAGAACACTGAAGCTTTCTTT. Protein: CASSRLPGQNTEAFF. The full variable domain, in which reference TRBV18 and TRBJ1-1 provide the parts outside the CDR3, is NAGVMQNPRHLVRRRGQEARLRCSPMKGHSHVYWYRQLPEEGLKFMVYLQKENIIDESGMPKERFSAEFPKEGPSILRIQQVVRGDSAAYFCASSRLPGQNTEAFFGQGTRLTVV.

This clone was found a few times. The chain couples TRBV28 to TRBJ1-5, with a possible D match to TRBD1 (5 bases). The germline V gene has CDR1 MDHEN and CDR2 SYDVKM. The V end was cut by 7 bases, the J end by 1 base, with 14 bases between. The CDR3 sequence is 15 residues long. The CDR3 DNA sequence: TGTGCCAGCACCGGCTGGGGGGACAGCAATCAGCCCCAGCATTTT. The encoded protein is CASTGWGDSNQPQHF.

The V call is TRBV28, the J call TRBJ2-1; 9 bases are a match to TRBD2. CDR1 and CDR2 (germline): MDHEN, SYDVKM. V was pared by 6 bases and J by 9 bases, with 12 bases of the junction left unmatched. This CDR3 spans 15 amino acids. The CDR3 sequence is CASRPGTSLFSEQFF. CDR3 nucleotides: TGTGCCAGCAGGCCCGGGACTAGCCTTTTTTCTGAGCAGTTCTTC.

The chain recombines TRBV19 with TRBJ1-1; a weak D match, TRBD1 (6 bases). Germline lookup yields CDR1 LNHDA and CDR2 SQIVND (reference sequence). CDR3 size: 17 residues. Trimming shortened V by 3 bases and J by 3 bases, and 20 bases separated the two germline ends. The chain's CDR3 is CASSISSLDRPYTEAFF. CDR3 bases: TGTGCCAGTAGTATTTCATCCCTCGACAGGCCGTACACTGAAGCTTTCTTT. Supplemented by reference TRBV19 and TRBJ1-1, the full variable domain reads DGGITQSPKYLFRKEGQNVTLSCEQNLNHDAMYWYRQDPGQGLRLIYYSQIVNDFQKGDIAEGYSVSREKKESFPLTVTSAQKNPTAFYLCASSISSLDRPYTEAFFGQGTRLTVV.

A word on this clone: This specimen includes other DNA sequences encoding the same CDR3. The rearrangement joins TRBV2 to TRBJ1-5, with a weak D call TRBD1 (5 bases). CDR1 is SNHLY and CDR2 is FYNNEI in the germline V gene. Trimming cost V 6 bases and J 1 base, with 7 bases left between them. The CDR3 extends over 13 amino acids. The CDR3 coding sequence is TGTGCCAGCAGAAGGGACAGCAATCAGCCCCAGCATTTT. It codes for CASRRDSNQPQHF.

V is TRBV2 and J is TRBJ1-2, with a tentative D call TRBD1 (5 bases). The V and J ends lost 0 bases and 0 bases respectively, with 11 bases between them. CDR1 and CDR2 from the germline V gene are SNHLY and FYNNEI. The CDR3 spans 16 residues. In nucleotides, the CDR3 is TGTGCCAGCAGTGAAGCGGGGGACCTAACTAACTATGGCTACACCTTC. This encodes CASSEAGDLTNYGYTF.

The V and J genes are TRBV5-4 and TRBJ1-2; 9 nucleotides match TRBD1. V lost 3 bases to trimming and J lost 9 bases; unmatched junction nucleotides: 9. The CDR3 runs to 14 residues. Germline CDR1 SGHNT, CDR2 YYREEE (reference sequence). CDR3 sequence (DNA): TGTGCCAGCAGCTCCAAGGACAGGGGCTTGAGCTACACCTTC. Its translation is CASSSKDRGLSYTF. The variable domain in full, completed from reference TRBV5-4 and TRBJ1-2, reads ETGVTQSPTHLIKTRGQQVTLRCSSQSGHNTVSWYQQALGQGPQFIFQYYREEENGRGNFPPRFSGLQFPNYSSELNVNALELDDSALYLCASSSKDRGLSYTFGSGTRLTVV.

The chain has TRBV5-1 and TRBJ2-3; D gene unclear. Germline CDR1 SGHRS, CDR2 YFSETQ. Trimming cost V 0 bases and J 5 bases, with 7 bases left between them. CDR3 length: 13 residues. The CDR3 DNA reads TGCGCCAGCAGCTTGGTTAGGGAAGATACGCAGTATTTT. It codes for CASSLVREDTQYF.

V and J are TRBV6-5 and TRBJ2-1; 8 nucleotides agree with TRBD1. The CDR3 is 13 residues long. Germline V gene sequence: CDR1 MNHEY, CDR2 SVGAGI. J lost 5 bases, V lost 5 bases, and 2 bases had no gene match. CDR3 protein: CASSLDRDNEQFF. For the CDR3, the DNA is TGTGCCAGCAGTCTGGACAGGGACAATGAGCAGTTCTTC.

CDR3: CASRSTGVWDQPQHF. CDR3 in DNA: TGTGCCAGCCGATCTACAGGGGTTTGGGATCAGCCCCAGCATTTT. The J gene is TRBJ1-5, the V gene TRBV27, with 7 positions matching TRBD1. Germline assignment: CDR1 MNHEY and CDR2 SMNVEV (reference sequence). Losses at the gene ends were 8 bases for V and 5 bases for J; bases not matched to a gene: 12. There are 15 residues in the CDR3.

V usage is TRBV10-1 and J usage is TRBJ2-1; D is perhaps TRBD2 (6 bases). The CDR3 is 16 residues long. V was clipped by 0 bases and J by 7 bases, with 16 bases between them. Germline V lookup: CDR1 WNHNN, CDR2 SYGVQD (reference sequence). The CDR3 is CASSESRDARGNEQFF. Written as DNA, the CDR3 is TGCGCCAGCAGTGAGTCGCGGGACGCCCGAGGGAATGAGCAGTTCTTC.

This rearrangement joins TRBV2 to TRBJ1-4, with 7 positions matching TRBD1. The CDR3 contains 18 residues. The germline gives CDR1 SNHLY, CDR2 FYNNEI. J was trimmed by 5 bases and V by 6 bases; bases with no gene match: 18. DNA for the CDR3: TGTGCCAGCAGGGAGGGAATTTTCAACAGGGGTTGGAATGAAAAACTGTTTTTT. This translates into CASREGIFNRGWNEKLFF.

The V gene is TRBV6-4, the J gene TRBJ1-2, with D uncertain. Germline CDR1 and CDR2: MRHNA and SNTAGT. V shed 3 bases and J shed 6 bases, with 8 bases lying between them. The CDR3 totals 12 residues. CDR3 in DNA: TGTGCCAGCAGTGATGGTTTTGATGGCTACACCTTC. Residues: CASSDGFDGYTF.

This clone was recorded only once. The sample contains more than one DNA sequence encoding this CDR3. The V gene is TRBV4-3, the J gene TRBJ2-7; D gene unclear. The CDR3 contains 14 residues. CDR1 LGHNA and CDR2 YSLEER come from the germline V gene. The ends were cut back, 0 bases at V and 7 bases at J, with 13 bases in the middle. The DNA for the CDR3 is TGCGCCAGCAGCCAAGATCGGGCCTTCGGGGAGCAGTACTTC. Amino acid sequence: CASSQDRAFGEQYF.

J is TRBJ1-4 and V is TRBV5-1, with D uncertain. The CDR3 loop spans 13 amino acids. The V end was cut by 0 bases, the J end by 5 bases, with 5 bases between. From germline, CDR1 is SGHRS and CDR2 YFSETQ. CDR3 DNA sequence: TGCGCCAGCAGCTTGGGAGGGAATGAAAAACTGTTTTTT. Its translation: CASSLGGNEKLFF.

This chain uses TRBV29-1 with TRBJ2-3, with D uncertain. Trimming took 6 bases from V and 4 from J, leaving 14 bases between them. Germline CDR1 and CDR2: SQVTM and ANQGSEA. This CDR3 region has 13 residues. In nucleotides, the CDR3 is TGCAGCGTCGAGGACGGGTCCGCAGATACGCAGTATTTT. Translation: CSVEDGSADTQYF.

The chain employs TRBV5-1 and TRBJ2-7; 9 positions match TRBD2. V lost 4 bases and J lost 3; bases outside the gene matches: 8. Looked up from germline, CDR1 is SGHRS and CDR2 is YFSETQ. This CDR3 comprises 15 residues. The CDR3 sequence is CASSEGGTSHYEQYF. In nucleotides, the CDR3 is TGCGCCAGCAGCGAAGGGGGGACTAGCCACTACGAGCAGTACTTC.

V and J are TRBV7-3 and TRBJ2-3; 7 bases match TRBD2. The germline CDR1 and CDR2 sequences are SGHTA and FQGTGA. This CDR3 contains 16 residues. After removal of 1 base from V and 1 base from J, the junction contained 5 bases not matched to a gene. CDR3 region: CASSLRGAGGTDTQYF. CDR3 sequence (DNA): TGTGCCAGCAGCTTAAGAGGGGCGGGGGGCACAGATACGCAGTATTTT.

The chain joins TRBV9 to TRBJ1-1; D ambiguous. The CDR3 is made up of 14 amino acids. Deletions cut 0 bases from V and 10 bases from J, with 16 bases between. Germline V gene sequence: CDR1 SGDLS, CDR2 YYNGEE. The CDR3 is CASSVAAAEERAFF. The CDR3 bases are TGTGCCAGCAGCGTAGCTGCGGCAGAGGAGAGAGCTTTCTTT.

This chain uses TRBV9 with TRBJ1-2; a possible D gene is TRBD1 (5 bases). The CDR3 has 16 amino acids. V dropped 3 bases and J dropped 2 bases, with 17 bases sitting between them. Germline CDR1 and CDR2: SGDLS and YYNGEE. Here the CDR3 DNA reads TGTGCCAGCAGCGCCGGGGGTGACAGACTAAACTATGGCTACACCTTC. Its translation: CASSAGGDRLNYGYTF.

This chain links TRBV19 with TRBJ1-2; no definite D call. In germline, CDR1 is LNHDA, CDR2 SQIVND (reference sequence). V was shortened by 7 bases and J by 2 bases, with 14 bases between the two germline ends. The CDR3 spans 14 residues. CDR3 protein: CASTNMRVNYGYTF. The DNA of the CDR3 is TGTGCCAGTACTAATATGAGGGTAAACTATGGCTACACCTTC.